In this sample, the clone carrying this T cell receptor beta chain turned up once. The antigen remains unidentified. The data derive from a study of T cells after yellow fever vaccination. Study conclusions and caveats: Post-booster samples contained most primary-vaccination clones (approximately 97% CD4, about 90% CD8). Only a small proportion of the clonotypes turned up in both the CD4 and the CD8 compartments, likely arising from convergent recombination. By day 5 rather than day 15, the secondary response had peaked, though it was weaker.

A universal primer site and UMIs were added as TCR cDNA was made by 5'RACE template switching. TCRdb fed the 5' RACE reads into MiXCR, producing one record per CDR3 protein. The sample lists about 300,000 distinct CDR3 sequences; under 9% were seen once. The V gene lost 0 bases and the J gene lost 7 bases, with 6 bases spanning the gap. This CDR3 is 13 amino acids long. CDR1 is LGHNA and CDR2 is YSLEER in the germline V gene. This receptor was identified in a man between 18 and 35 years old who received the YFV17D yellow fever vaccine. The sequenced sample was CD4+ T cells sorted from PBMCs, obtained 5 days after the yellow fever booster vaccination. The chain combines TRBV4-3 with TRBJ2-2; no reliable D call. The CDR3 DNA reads TGCGCCAGCAGCCAAGAGCGTGGCGGGGAGCTGTTTTTT. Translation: CASSQERGGELFF.